The rows below give T cell receptor beta chains drawn from one sample of a study of beta chain features in type 1 diabetes. Only in-frame clones appear in the TCRdb table, and some are missing; sequencing was by immunoSEQ multiplex PCR. Of approximately 330,000 clones in the sample, approximately 9.9% were seen once. The sample consisted of naive CD4+ T cells from blood. The receptor set was obtained from a woman younger than 45 in good health. CDR3s include the opening cysteine and the closing phenylalanine or tryptophan. A D gene is named only where the DNA matches it firmly. Clone size is not always given. Where it is, it says once, few, many or a class for expanded clones.

V	D	J	size	CDR3	DNA
TRBV29-1	NA	TRBJ2-3	NA	CSVEWGADTQYF	TGCAGCGTTGAGTGGGGAGCAGATACGCAGTATTTT
TRBV12-5	NA	TRBJ1-1	NA	CASGAGTTNTEAFF	TGTGCTAGTGGTGCCGGGACAACGAACACTGAAGCTTTCTTT
TRBV7-2	TRBD1	TRBJ1-4	few	CASSPQQGAWEKLFF	TGTGCCAGCAGCCCACAACAGGGGGCGTGGGAAAAACTGTTTTTT
TRBV18	TRBD2	TRBJ2-7	NA	CASSPPGLAGVYEQYF	TGTGCCAGCTCACCACCTGGATTAGCGGGAGTCTACGAGCAGTACTTC
TRBV7-9	TRBD1	TRBJ2-7	NA	CASSPQGFEQYF	TGTGCCAGCAGCCCACAGGGGTTCGAGCAGTACTTC
TRBV18	NA	TRBJ1-5	few	CASSPRRDQPQHF	TGTGCCAGCTCACCAAGGAGGGATCAGCCCCAGCATTTT
TRBV5-4	NA	TRBJ1-2	NA	CATLPRGGAHYGYTF	TGTGCCACCCTCCCTCGGGGGGGCGCCCACTATGGCTACACCTTC
TRBV30	TRBD2	TRBJ2-5	NA	CALAGGGETQYF	TGTGCCCTAGCGGGAGGGGGGGAGACCCAGTACTTC
TRBV6-6	NA	TRBJ1-4	NA	CASTSQGRVAEKLFF	TGTGCCAGCACCTCACAAGGGAGGGTAGCCGAAAAACTGTTTTTT
TRBV4-3	TRBD1	TRBJ1-2	few	CASSLSLTDRGHYTF	TGCGCCAGCAGCCTCTCCCTCACGGACAGGGGGCACTACACCTTC
TRBV19	NA	TRBJ2-4	few	CASSRRGEGNIQYF	TGTGCCAGTAGTAGGAGGGGTGAAGGGAACATTCAGTACTTC
TRBV19	NA	TRBJ2-1	NA	CATRGLATNNEQFF	TGTGCCACGAGGGGGTTGGCGACCAACAATGAGCAGTTCTTC
TRBV30	NA	TRBJ2-2	few	CAWYKSGWTGELFF	TGTGCCTGGTATAAGTCAGGGTGGACCGGGGAGCTGTTTTTT
TRBV5-1	TRBD2	TRBJ2-7	few	CASSSGSGYEQYF	TGCGCCAGTAGTAGCGGGAGCGGGTACGAGCAGTACTTC
TRBV9	NA	TRBJ1-6	NA	CASSASGATDVGSPLHF	TGTGCCAGCAGCGCGTCTGGGGCGACGGATGTAGGGTCACCCCTCCACTTT
TRBV28	NA	TRBJ2-1	few	CASSPGTPSYNEQFF	TGTGCCAGCAGTCCCGGGACTCCCTCCTACAATGAGCAGTTCTTC
TRBV15	NA	TRBJ2-7	few	CATSRDRGYEQYF	TGTGCCACCAGCAGAGATAGGGGTTACGAGCAGTACTTC
TRBV13	TRBD2	TRBJ2-6	NA	CASSLVYGTRASGANVLTF	TGTGCCAGCAGCTTAGTGTACGGGACTAGAGCCTCTGGGGCCAACGTCCTGACTTTC
TRBV10-3	NA	TRBJ1-2	NA	CAISEPLGLTIQKYGYTF	TGTGCCATCAGTGAGCCGCTGGGACTGACAATACAGAAGTATGGCTACACCTTC
TRBV5-1	TRBD1	TRBJ2-7	NA	CASSGGQDTTYEQYF	TGCGCCAGCAGCGGCGGACAGGATACCACCTACGAGCAGTACTTC
TRBV30	NA	TRBJ1-5	few	CAWSVLEQPQHF	TGTGCCTGGAGTGTACTTGAACAGCCCCAGCATTTT